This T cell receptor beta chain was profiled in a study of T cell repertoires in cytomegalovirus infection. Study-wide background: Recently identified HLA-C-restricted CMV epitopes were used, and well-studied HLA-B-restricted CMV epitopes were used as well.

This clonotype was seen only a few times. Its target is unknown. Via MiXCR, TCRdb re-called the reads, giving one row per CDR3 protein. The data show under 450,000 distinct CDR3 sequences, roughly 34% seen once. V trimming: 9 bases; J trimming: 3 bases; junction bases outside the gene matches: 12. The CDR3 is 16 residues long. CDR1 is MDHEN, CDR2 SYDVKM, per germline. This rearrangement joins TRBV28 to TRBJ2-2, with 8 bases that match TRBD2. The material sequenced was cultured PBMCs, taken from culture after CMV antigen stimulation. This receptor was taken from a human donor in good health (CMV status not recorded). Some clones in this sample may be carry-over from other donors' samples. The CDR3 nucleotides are TGTGCCAGTCTCGGGGGATCAGCGGGAGACACCGGGGAGCTGTTTTTT. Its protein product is CASLGGSAGDTGELFF. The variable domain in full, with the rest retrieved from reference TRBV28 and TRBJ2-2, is DVKVTQSSRYLVKRTGEKVFLECVQDMDHENMFWYRQDPGLGLRLIYFSYDVKMKEKGDIPEGYSVSREKKERFSLILESASTNQTSMYLCASLGGSAGDTGELFFGEGSRLTVL.